The present TCR beta chain was sequenced within a study of blood T cell repertoires in COVID-19. As originally analysed: Nucleated cell counts were estimated from reference gene primer amplification. Sequencing used immunoSEQ multiplex PCR; TCRdb keeps in-frame clones, though not all of them. For V, J and clone size, that table is used; D and trimming come from the DNA. The sample has about 70,000 clones, about three quarters seen once. V lost 0 bases and J 8 bases, leaving 13 bases between the germline ends. Germline CDR1 is MNHEY and CDR2 is SVGEGT. This CDR3 has 14 residues. The sequence derives from a human donor in a cohort sampled during active COVID-19. J is TRBJ1-2 and V is TRBV6-2 or TRBV6-3; perhaps TRBD1 as D (5 bases). Sequencing was performed on peripheral blood. The CDR3 region has the DNA TGTGCCAGCAGTTACTCAGCCCAGGGAGGCGGCTACACCTTC. The encoded protein is CASSYSAQGGGYTF.